The present TCR beta chain was sequenced within a study of cytomegalovirus exposure and HLA in healthy donors. Study-level points and caveats: Some TCR beta chains (roughly 150 of them) were listed as cytomegalovirus-associated. Previous analysis showed most TCR beta V segments were productive about 87% or about 30% of the time.

Each donor's status was that of a healthy bone marrow donor. Sampled while nominally healthy, donors likely had unrecorded immune exposures. Germline V gene lookup returns CDR1 MDHEN and CDR2 SYDVKM. The CDR3 runs to 15 residues. V lost 2 bases to trimming and J lost 2 bases, with 12 bases between them. It was with 60 Vbeta and 13 Jbeta primers that the PCR ran. Only in-frame clones appear in the TCRdb table, and some are missing; sequencing was by immunoSEQ multiplex PCR. The sample lists about 160,000 clones, roughly four fifths occurring once. A word on this clone: Its specificity is not known.

The sample comprised PBMCs. The TCR originated in a man between 45 and 60 years old in good health and CMV-seropositive. V gene TRBV28 combines with J gene TRBJ2-5; tentative D call: TRBD1 (6 bases). The CDR3 DNA reads as TGTGCCAGCAGTTTAAGGGACACAGCACAAGAGACCCAGTACTTC. Its translation is CASSLRDTAQETQYF. Based on the CDR3 plus reference TRBV28 and TRBJ2-5, the full variable domain is DVKVTQSSRYLVKRTGEKVFLECVQDMDHENMFWYRQDPGLGLRLIYFSYDVKMKEKGDIPEGYSVSREKKERFSLILESASTNQTSMYLCASSLRDTAQETQYFGPGTRLLVL.